This T cell receptor beta chain came from a study of Graves' ophthalmopathy and Graves' hyperthyroidism. Whole-study findings and limits: Blood also held most thyroid clonotypes expanded above 0.001 frequency.

This CDR3 has 16 amino acids. Germline CDR1 reads SGDLS; CDR2 reads YYNGEE. Between the trimmed V and J ends, which lost 3 bases and 4 bases, there was a span of 19 bases. As to this clonotype: Its antigen remains unknown.

Ophthalmopathy donors' eye disease showed moderate-to-severe activity, CAS of at least 3, NOSPECS of at least 4 and duration under 3 months. Amplification from RNA transcripts yielded the TCR beta CDR3 regions. Investigators did first-round RT-PCR with HTBI primers, then second-round multiplex PCR. A single record per CDR3 protein comes from TCRdb applying MiXCR to the multiplex PCR reads. The sample contains 650,000 to 900,000 distinct CDR3 sequences, roughly two fifths of which appear only once. The sequence derives from an adult man with Graves' ophthalmopathy. V usage is TRBV9 and J usage is TRBJ2-5; the D gene could be TRBD1 or TRBD2 (6 bases each). What was sequenced was peripheral blood. The CDR3: CASSASSAGGRETQYF. The CDR3 DNA reads TGTGCCAGCAGCGCCTCCTCTGCCGGGGGCAGAGAGACCCAGTACTTC.